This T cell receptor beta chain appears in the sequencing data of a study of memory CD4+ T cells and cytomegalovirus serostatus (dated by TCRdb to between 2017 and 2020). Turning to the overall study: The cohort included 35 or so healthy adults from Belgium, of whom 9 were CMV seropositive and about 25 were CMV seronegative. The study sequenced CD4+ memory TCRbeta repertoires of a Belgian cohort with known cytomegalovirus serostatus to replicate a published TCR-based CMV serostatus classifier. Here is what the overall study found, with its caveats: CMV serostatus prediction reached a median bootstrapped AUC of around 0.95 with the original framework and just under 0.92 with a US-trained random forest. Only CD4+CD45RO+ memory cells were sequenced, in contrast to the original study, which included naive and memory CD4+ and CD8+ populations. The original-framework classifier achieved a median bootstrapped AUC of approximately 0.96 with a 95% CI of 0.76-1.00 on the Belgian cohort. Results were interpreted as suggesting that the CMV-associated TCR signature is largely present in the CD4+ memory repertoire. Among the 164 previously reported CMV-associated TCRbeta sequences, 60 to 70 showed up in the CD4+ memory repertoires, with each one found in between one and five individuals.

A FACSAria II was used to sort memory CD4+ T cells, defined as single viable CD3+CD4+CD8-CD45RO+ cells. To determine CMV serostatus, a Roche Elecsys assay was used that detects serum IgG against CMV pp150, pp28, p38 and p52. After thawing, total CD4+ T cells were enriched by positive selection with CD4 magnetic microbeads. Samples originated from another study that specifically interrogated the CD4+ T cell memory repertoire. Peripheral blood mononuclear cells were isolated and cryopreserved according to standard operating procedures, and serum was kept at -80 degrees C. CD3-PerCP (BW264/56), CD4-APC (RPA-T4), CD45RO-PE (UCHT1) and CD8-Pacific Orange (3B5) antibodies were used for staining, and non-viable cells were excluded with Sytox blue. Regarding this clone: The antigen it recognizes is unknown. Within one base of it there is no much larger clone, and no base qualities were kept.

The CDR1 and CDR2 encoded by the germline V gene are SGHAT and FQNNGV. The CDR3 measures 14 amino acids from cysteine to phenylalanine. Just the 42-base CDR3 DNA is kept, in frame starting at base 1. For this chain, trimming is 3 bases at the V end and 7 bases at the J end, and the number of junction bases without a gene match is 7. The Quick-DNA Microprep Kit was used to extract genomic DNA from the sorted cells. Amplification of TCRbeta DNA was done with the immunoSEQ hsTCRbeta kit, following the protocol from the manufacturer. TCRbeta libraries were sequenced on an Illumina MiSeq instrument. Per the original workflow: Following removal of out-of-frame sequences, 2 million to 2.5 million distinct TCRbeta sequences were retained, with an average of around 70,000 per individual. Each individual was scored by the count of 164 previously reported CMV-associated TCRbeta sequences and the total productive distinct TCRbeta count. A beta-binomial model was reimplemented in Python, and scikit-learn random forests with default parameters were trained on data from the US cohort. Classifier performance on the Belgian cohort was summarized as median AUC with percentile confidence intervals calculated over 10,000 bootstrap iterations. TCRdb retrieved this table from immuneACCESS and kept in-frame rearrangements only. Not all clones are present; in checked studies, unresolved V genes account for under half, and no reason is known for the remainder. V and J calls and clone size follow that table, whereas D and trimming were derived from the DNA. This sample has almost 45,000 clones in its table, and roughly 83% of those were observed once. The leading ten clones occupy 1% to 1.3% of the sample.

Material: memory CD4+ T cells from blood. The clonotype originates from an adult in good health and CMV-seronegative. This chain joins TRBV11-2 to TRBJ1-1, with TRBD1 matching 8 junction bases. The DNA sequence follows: TGTGCCAGCAGCTTTCAGGGGGCGGACGGTGAAGCTTTCTTT. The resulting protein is CASSFQGADGEAFF.